Listed below are T cell receptor beta chains from one sample, sequenced in a study of CD8+CD57+ T cells in acquired aplastic anemia. TCRdb re-called the reads with MiXCR, one entry per CDR3 protein. The table shows about 160,000 distinct CDR3 sequences, with roughly 50% occurring only once. Sequences were obtained from sorted CD4+, CD8+, or CD8+CD57+ T cells (not recorded which) from PBMCs. The receptors here all came from a human donor with aplastic anemia. The CDR3 runs from the conserved cysteine through the conserved F or W. Fields, in order: D gene, J gene, V gene, clone size, CDR3 DNA, CDR3 protein. A D gene is named only where the DNA matches it firmly. Rows may omit the clone size; those that give it use once, few, many or a size class.

. TRBJ1-2 TRBV9 once TGTGCCAGCAGCGTACAGGACAGACTTTCTTCCTACGGCTACACCTTC CASSVQDRLSSYGYTF
TRBD2 TRBJ2-1 TRBV25-1 many TGTGCCAGCAGTGAAGGGCGGCTAGCGGGGGTCGATGAGCAGTTCTTC CASSEGRLAGVDEQFF
TRBD1 TRBJ1-5 TRBV10-3 . TGTGCCATCAGTGAACTGGGACAGGGATTAGGGCAGCCCCAGCATTTT CAISELGQGLGQPQHF
. TRBJ2-7 TRBV7-2 once TGTGCCAGCAGCCCTAGTCGGGGCTCCTACGAGCAGTACTTC CASSPSRGSYEQYF
. TRBJ1-4 TRBV19 . TGTGCCAGTAGTATCCCGACAAGGGGCTCTAATGAAAAACTGTTTTTT CASSIPTRGSNEKLFF
TRBD2 TRBJ2-7 TRBV10-3 . TGTGCCATCAGTGTTGGCGGGGGCTCCTACGAGCAGTACTTC CAISVGGGSYEQYF
. TRBJ1-5 TRBV5-1 many TGCGCCAGCAGGGAGACAGAGGCTCAGCCCCAGCATTTT CASRETEAQPQHF
. TRBJ1-1 TRBV12-3/TRBV12-4 many TGTGCCAGCAGGGCCGGCGGGGGGGACACTGAAGCTTTCTTT CASRAGGGDTEAFF
. TRBJ1-6 TRBV10-3 . TGTGCCATCAGTGAGTCTTATCAGCCCCTCCACTTT CAISESYQPLHF
TRBD1 TRBJ2-7 TRBV5-1 many TGCGCCAGCAGCTTTGGGACAGGGGAGGGCGAGCAGTACTTC CASSFGTGEGEQYF
. TRBJ1-2 TRBV10-3 . TGTGCCATCATGGGGACCCCTGGAAACTATGGCTACACCTTC CAIMGTPGNYGYTF
. TRBJ2-7 TRBV4-3 . TGCGCCAGCAGCCAAGATCTCCGGGACAATCACGAGCAGTACTTC CASSQDLRDNHEQYF
TRBD1 TRBJ1-2 TRBV12-3/TRBV12-4 many TGTGCCAGCAGTACCCGGGACAGGGGTGGCTACACCTTC CASSTRDRGGYTF
TRBD1 TRBJ1-3 TRBV7-2 . TGTGCCAGCAGCTTACGGGACAGGGGTGGAAACACCATATATTTT CASSLRDRGGNTIYF
TRBD1 TRBJ1-2 TRBV6-1 . TGTGCCAGCAAACGGGGACAGAGACTAACTAACTATGGCTACACCTTC CASKRGQRLTNYGYTF
. TRBJ1-1 TRBV2 few TGTGCCAGCGGGCAGGGGACGAGTGAAGCTTTCTTT CASGQGTSEAFF
TRBD2 TRBJ2-5 TRBV12-3/TRBV12-4 many TGTGCCAGCAGTTTTGCTAGCGGGGGGATAGAGACCCAGTACTTC CASSFASGGIETQYF
TRBD2 TRBJ2-3 TRBV11-1 once TGTGCCAGCAGCCCTCAGGCTAGCGGGAGGGCCAGTGAGCAGTATTTT CASSPQASGRASEQYF
TRBD1 TRBJ2-5 TRBV4-1 many TGCGCCAGCAGCCAGGGACAGGGGGTGGAGACCCAGTACTTC CASSQGQGVETQYF
TRBD1 TRBJ1-6 TRBV25-1 . TGTGCCAGCCAAAGGAACTCAGGGGGCAGATCACCCCTCCACTTT CASQRNSGGRSPLHF
TRBD1 TRBJ1-5 TRBV12-3/TRBV12-4 many TGTGCCAGCAGTCTACAGGGGGCCAGCAATCAGCCCCAGCATTTT CASSLQGASNQPQHF
. TRBJ2-3 TRBV6-1 many TGTGCCAGCAGTGAAGGGGGGTATAGCACAGATACGCAGTATTTT CASSEGGYSTDTQYF
. TRBJ1-3 TRBV6-1 . TGTGCCATCACGTCCGTCAGGGGCTCTGGAAACACCATATATTTT CAITSVRGSGNTIYF
. TRBJ2-1 TRBV20-1 many TGCAGTGCTAGAGATCTGATCGGGAGCCGCAATGAGCAGTTCTTC CSARDLIGSRNEQFF
. TRBJ2-5 TRBV3-1 few TGTGCCAGCAGCCACATGCCCCCCAGGGTAGGCGGCACCCTGGGAGAGACCCAGTACTTC CASSHMPPRVGGTLGETQYF
. TRBJ1-2 TRBV10-1 . TGCGCCAGCAGAGTCCCTGGTGGTCACTATGGCTACACCTTC CASRVPGGHYGYTF
. TRBJ1-2 TRBV6-1 . TGTGCCAGCAGGACCCAGGGGATCTATGGCTACACCTTC CASRTQGIYGYTF
TRBD1 TRBJ1-4 TRBV6-1 many TGTGCCAGCAGCGCCGGGACAGGCGGGGAAAAACTGTTTTTT CASSAGTGGEKLFF
. TRBJ1-1 TRBV20-1 . TGCAGTGCTAAAAGTCCGACAGGACTCACTGAAGCTTTCTTT CSAKSPTGLTEAFF
. TRBJ1-1 TRBV29-1 many TGCAGCGTGCAAATCGGGGCCTGGGCCGCTGAAGCTTTCTTT CSVQIGAWAAEAFF
. TRBJ1-2 TRBV19 many TGTGCCAGTAGTATTGAGGACTCCTATGGCTACACCTTC CASSIEDSYGYTF
TRBD2 TRBJ2-2 TRBV10-3 once TGTGCCATCAGTGACTCTAGCGGGGGAAACGGGGAGCTGTTTTTT CAISDSSGGNGELFF
. TRBJ1-6 TRBV5-4 few TGTGCCAGCAGCATGGCGGGATCACCCCTCCACTTT CASSMAGSPLHF
. TRBJ2-3 TRBV10-3 once TGTGCCATCAGTGGCCTCTGGGGGACAGATACGCAGTATTTT CAISGLWGTDTQYF
. TRBJ1-1 TRBV7-9 . TGTGCCAGCAGCTACACGGACGGTGGGTACACTGAAGCTTTCTTT CASSYTDGGYTEAFF
TRBD1 TRBJ1-1 TRBV10-3 . TGTGCCACCAAAACTGGACAGGGTACTGAAGCTTTCTTT CATKTGQGTEAFF
TRBD2 TRBJ2-3 TRBV29-1 once TGCAGCGTTTCTAGCGGCCTTGGGGATACGCAGTATTTT CSVSSGLGDTQYF
TRBD1 TRBJ1-5 TRBV5-3 . TGTGCCAGTAGGCCGGGACAGGGAATTGGCAATCAGCCCCAGCATTTT CASRPGQGIGNQPQHF
. TRBJ2-3 TRBV9 many TGTGCCAGCAGCGTAGCGGGGGACCTTAGCGGCCGCACAGATACGCAGTATTTT CASSVAGDLSGRTDTQYF
. TRBJ2-5 TRBV5-1 . TGCGCCAGCAGCTGGTCGTACCAAGAGACCCAGTACTTC CASSWSYQETQYF
. TRBJ1-1 TRBV29-1 once TGCAGCGCTATGACGGTAGCGAACACTGAAGCTTTCTTT CSAMTVANTEAFF
. TRBJ2-3 TRBV19 . TGTGCCAGTAGCACTCGTGAGAAGGCGGGCACAGATACGCAGTATTTT CASSTREKAGTDTQYF
. TRBJ2-7 TRBV29-1 few TGCAGCGCCACACGGAACAGGGGGGGCGAGCAGTACTTC CSATRNRGGEQYF
TRBD2 TRBJ2-1 TRBV25-1 . TGTGCCAGCAGTGACACTAGCGGGAATGAGCAGTTCTTC CASSDTSGNEQFF
TRBD2 TRBJ2-3 TRBV12-3/TRBV12-4 . TGTGCCAGCAGTCCCGGGACTAGCGGGAGGACTTACACAGATACGCAGTATTTT CASSPGTSGRTYTDTQYF
. TRBJ2-5 TRBV19 . TGTGCCAGTAGTACCCTCGCCGGGGGCCAGGACTTC CASSTLAGGQDF
TRBD2 TRBJ2-5 TRBV3-1 few TGTGCCAGCAGCCCCTTATCTAGCGGGGGCCGGGAGACCCAGTACTTC CASSPLSSGGRETQYF
. TRBJ2-3 TRBV7-2 . TGCGCCAGCAGGGGCAGAAAGGGCACAGATACGCAGTATTTT CASRGRKGTDTQYF
TRBD2 TRBJ2-7 TRBV2 few TGTGCCAGCAGTTTGACTAGCGGGAGTGGTTACGAGCAGTACTTC CASSLTSGSGYEQYF
TRBD2 TRBJ2-3 TRBV7-2 once TGTGCCAGCAGCGGGAGGGCAGATACGCAGTATTTT CASSGRADTQYF
. TRBJ2-7 TRBV7-6 . TGTGCCAGCAGCCCACTCCCCGCGGGGTTGAGCTCCTACGAGCAGTACTTC CASSPLPAGLSSYEQYF
TRBD1 TRBJ1-5 TRBV12-3/TRBV12-4 many TGTGCCAGCAAAATACAGGGGAAGGGTGGCAATCAGCCCCAGCATTTT CASKIQGKGGNQPQHF
TRBD1 TRBJ2-7 TRBV29-1 many TGCAGCGTGGCCGGGACAGGGATCTTCTACGAGCAGTACTTC CSVAGTGIFYEQYF